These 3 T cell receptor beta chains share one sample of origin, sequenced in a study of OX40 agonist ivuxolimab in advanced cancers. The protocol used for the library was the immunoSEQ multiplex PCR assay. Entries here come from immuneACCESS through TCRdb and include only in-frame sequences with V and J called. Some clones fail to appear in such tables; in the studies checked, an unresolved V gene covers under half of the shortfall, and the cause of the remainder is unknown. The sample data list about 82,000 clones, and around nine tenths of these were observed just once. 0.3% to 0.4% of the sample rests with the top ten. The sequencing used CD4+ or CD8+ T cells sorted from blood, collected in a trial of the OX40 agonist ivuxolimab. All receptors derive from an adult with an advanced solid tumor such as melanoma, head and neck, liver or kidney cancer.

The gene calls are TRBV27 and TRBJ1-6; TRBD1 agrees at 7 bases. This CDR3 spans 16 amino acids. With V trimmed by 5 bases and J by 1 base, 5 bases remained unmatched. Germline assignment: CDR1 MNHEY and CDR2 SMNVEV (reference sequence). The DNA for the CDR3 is TGTGCCAGCAGTAAAGACAGGGAATCCTATAATTCACCCCTCCACTTT. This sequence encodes CASSKDRESYNSPLHF.

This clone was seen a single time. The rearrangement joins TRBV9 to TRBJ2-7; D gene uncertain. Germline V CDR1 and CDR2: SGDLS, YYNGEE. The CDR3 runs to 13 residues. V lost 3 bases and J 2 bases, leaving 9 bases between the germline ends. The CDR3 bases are TGTGCCAGCAGCGGTAGTGGGACCTACGAGCAGTACTTC. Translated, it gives CASSGSGTYEQYF.

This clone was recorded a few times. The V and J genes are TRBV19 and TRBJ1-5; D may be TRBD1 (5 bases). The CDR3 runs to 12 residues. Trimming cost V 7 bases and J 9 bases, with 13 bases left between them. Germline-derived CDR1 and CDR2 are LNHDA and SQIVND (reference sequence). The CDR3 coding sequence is TGTGCCAGTACCGATGTCGGGGGGCCCCAGCATTTT. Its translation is CASTDVGGPQHF.